This record looks at one T cell receptor beta chain sequence and its context. This specimen comes from a study of blood T cell repertoires in COVID-19. Profiling relied on immunoSEQ multiplex PCR, and the TCRdb table lists in-frame clones only, not all of them. The sample contains about 160,000 clones, over 80% of which appear only once. Germline CDR1 is SGHRS and CDR2 is YFSETQ. After removal of 3 bases from V and 1 base from J, the junction contained 3 bases not matched to a gene. The CDR3 totals 16 residues. The source is a man between 25 and 39 years old with COVID-19, enrolled during active disease. Sequenced material: peripheral blood. The V and J genes are TRBV5-1 and TRBJ2-7; the match to TRBD2 covers 14 bases. The CDR3 here is CASSSRLAGGSYEQYF. The CDR3 region has the DNA TGCGCCAGCAGCTCTAGACTAGCGGGAGGGTCCTACGAGCAGTACTTC.